This paragraph reports one T cell receptor (beta chain). The data are from a study of shared T cell receptors in the human thymus. Clones were sequenced by immunoSEQ multiplex PCR, and TCRdb holds only the in-frame ones, with some missing. The sample includes more than 300,000 clones, over 90% of them seen just once. CDR1 MNHEY and CDR2 SMNVEV come from the germline V gene (reference sequence). V shed 8 bases and J 5 bases; nucleotides not matched to a gene: 14. There are 15 residues in the CDR3. The V and J genes are TRBV27 and TRBJ2-7; 8 bases line up with TRBD1. Material for sequencing was thymocytes. This TCR derives from a human donor. The CDR3 loop reads CASSESGSGGDEQYF. The CDR3 nucleotides are TGTGCCAGCTCCGAATCCGGGTCAGGGGGCGACGAGCAGTACTTC.